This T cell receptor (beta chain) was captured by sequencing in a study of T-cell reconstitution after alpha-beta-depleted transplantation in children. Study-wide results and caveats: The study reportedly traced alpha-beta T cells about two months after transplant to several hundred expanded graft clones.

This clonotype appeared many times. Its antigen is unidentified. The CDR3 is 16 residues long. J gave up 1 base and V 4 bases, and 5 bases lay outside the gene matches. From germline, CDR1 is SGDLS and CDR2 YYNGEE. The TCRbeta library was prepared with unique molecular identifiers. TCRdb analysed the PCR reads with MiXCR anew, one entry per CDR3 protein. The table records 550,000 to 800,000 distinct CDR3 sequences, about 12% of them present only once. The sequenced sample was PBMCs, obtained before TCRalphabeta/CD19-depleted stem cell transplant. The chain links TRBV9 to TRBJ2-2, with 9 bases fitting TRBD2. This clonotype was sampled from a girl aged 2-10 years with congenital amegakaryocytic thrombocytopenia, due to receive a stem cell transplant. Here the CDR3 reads CASSPPTSGNTGELFF. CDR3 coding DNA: TGTGCCAGCAGCCCGCCGACTAGCGGGAACACCGGGGAGCTGTTTTTT.